The 32 T cell receptor beta chains reported below all come from one sample, sequenced in a study of cytomegalovirus exposure and HLA in healthy donors (dated by TCRdb to 2016 to 2017). The method behind the library was the immunoSEQ multiplex PCR assay. For the multiplex PCR, a mixture combining 60 forward primers for TCR Vbeta segments and 13 reverse primers for TCR Jbeta segments was used. This immuneACCESS table, as held by TCRdb, lists in-frame sequences with V and J called but not all clones. Of the missing ones, under half trace to an unresolved V gene in checked studies; the others have no known cause. The sample table contains some 120,000 clones; only one count was recorded for 9% to 10% of them. The top ten clonotypes cover less than 4% of the sample. The sample was PBMCs. These receptor sequences come from a man aged 25-45 years in good health and CMV-seronegative.

In DNA form, the CDR3 reads TGTGCCAGCTCACCCCTAGCTGGCTCCCTACGGAACACTGAAGCTTTCTTT. It encodes CASSPLAGSLRNTEAFF. This rearrangement joins TRBV18 to TRBJ1-1; D unclear. This CDR3 region has 17 residues. Germline CDR1 and CDR2: KGHSH and LQKENI. Between the trimmed V and J ends, which lost 3 bases and 1 base, there was a span of 18 bases.

This clone has just a few counts. CDR3 DNA sequence: TGTGCCAGCACCCCAGGGTCAGCTTCCCCCCTCCACTTT. Encoded protein: CASTPGSASPLHF. The rearrangement uses TRBV25-1 and TRBJ1-6, with D possibly being TRBD1 (5 bases). This CDR3 contains 13 residues. Germline V gene lookup returns CDR1 MGHDK and CDR2 SYGVNS. V lost 7 bases to trimming and J lost 13 bases, with 17 bases between them.

The chain recombines TRBV30 with TRBJ2-5; 10 bases are shared with TRBD1. Per the germline V gene, CDR1 is GTSNPN and CDR2 is SVGIG (reference sequence). This CDR3 has 15 residues. V lost 0 bases and J lost 5; bases outside the gene matches: 6. DNA for the CDR3: TGTGCCTGGAGTGTAAGGACAGGGGGTGGGGAGACCCAGTACTTC. Residues: CAWSVRTGGGETQYF.

This clone has a handful of counts. J is TRBJ2-7 and V is TRBV5-1; 9 bases are a match to TRBD1. After removal of 4 bases from V and 4 bases from J, the junction contained 12 bases not matched to a gene. The CDR3 loop spans 16 amino acids. The germline V gene encodes CDR1 SGHRS and CDR2 YFSETQ. CDR3: CASSPGGGQGVYEQYF. The CDR3 DNA reads as TGCGCCAGCAGCCCGGGCGGGGGACAGGGAGTTTACGAGCAGTACTTC.

This clone has more than one count but fewer than ten. CDR3 in amino acids: CASSLPSGDEQFF. CDR3 DNA: TGTGCCAGCAGCTTACCCAGCGGCGATGAGCAGTTCTTC. This chain uses TRBV7-9 with TRBJ2-1, with D tentatively TRBD2 (5 bases). V lost 2 bases and J lost 8, with 10 bases in between. The CDR3 runs to 13 residues. CDR1 is SEHNR and CDR2 is FQNEAQ in the germline V gene (reference sequence).

V is TRBV7-9 and J is TRBJ2-4; 9 bases match TRBD1. CDR1 and CDR2 from the germline V gene are SEHNR and FQNEAQ (reference sequence). The V segment lost 5 bases and the J segment 8 bases; nucleotides outside the gene matches: 7. This CDR3 comprises 14 residues. CDR3: CASSIGQGTDIQYF. The CDR3 nucleotides read TGTGCCAGCAGCATAGGACAGGGGACGGACATTCAGTACTTC.

The genes are TRBV2 and TRBJ1-3; 8 nucleotides line up with TRBD1. CDR3 size: 16 residues. Losses at the gene ends were 8 bases for V and 3 bases for J; bases not matched to a gene: 12. CDR1 SNHLY and CDR2 FYNNEI come from the germline V gene. The CDR3 spells CASSFRLDRDGNTIYF. As DNA, the CDR3 is TGTGCCAGCTCCTTCCGATTGGACAGGGATGGAAACACCATATATTTT.

This clone appeared a few times. This chain uses TRBV27 with TRBJ2-7, with 7 nucleotides matching TRBD2. Unmatched junction bases numbered 20, after V lost 7 bases and J lost 2 bases. Per germline, CDR1 MNHEY and CDR2 SMNVEV (reference sequence). The length of the CDR3 is 18 residues. This CDR3 is CASKAITEYRGVTYEQYF. The CDR3, as DNA: TGTGCCAGCAAAGCGATCACCGAATACCGGGGGGTTACCTACGAGCAGTACTTC.

The V call is TRBV19, the J call TRBJ2-5; 7 bases line up with TRBD1. V trimming: 1 base; J trimming: 0 bases; junction bases outside the gene matches: 2. The CDR3 loop spans 15 amino acids. Germline V gene data show CDR1 as LNHDA and CDR2 as SQIVND (reference sequence). The CDR3 DNA reads TGTGCCAGTAGTATAGCAGACAGGGACCAAGAGACCCAGTACTTC. Translation gives CASSIADRDQETQYF.

CDR3 nucleotides: TGTGCCAGCAGCTTTATTATAGGGACAGGGACTAGCGGACGTAGCTCCTACGAGCAGTACTTC. As protein: CASSFIIGTGTSGRSSYEQYF. The genes are TRBV7-8 and TRBJ2-7, with TRBD2 matching 11 bases. The trim removed 3 bases at V and 0 bases at J, leaving 19 bases unmatched. The CDR3 length is 21 residues. Germline V gives CDR1 SGHVS, CDR2 FQNEAQ.

Worth noting for this clone: Germline and junction disagree at one end, which may indicate a read error. This chain uses TRBV6-4 with TRBJ2-3, with 9 nucleotides matching TRBD2. This CDR3 has 15 amino acids. Germline V gives CDR1 MRHNA, CDR2 SNTAGT. The CDR3 DNA reads as TGTGCCAACAGTGACTCTAGCGGGGGCACAGATACGCAGTATTTT. Amino acid sequence: CANSDSSGGTDTQYF.

This clone was counted only a few times. The conserved phenylalanine or tryptophan is not found at the CDR3 terminus, so this likely reflects a read error. Because the CDR3's place on the DNA is in doubt, the DNA is left out and the CDR3 is given as listed by TCRdb. The rearrangement links TRBV19 to TRBJ1-4; TRBD1, the table's D call, was not compared with the DNA. The CDR3 spans 15 amino acids, including both terminal residues. Germline V gene data show CDR1 as LNHDA and CDR2 as SQIVND (reference sequence). The CDR3 loop is CASSILDRVSEKMFL.

The sample holds a few counts of this clone. This sequence joins TRBV19 and TRBJ2-7; a possible D gene is TRBD1 (6 bases). Germline loops: CDR1 LNHDA, CDR2 SQIVND (reference sequence). This CDR3 comprises 14 residues. Trimming stripped 7 bases from V and 1 base from J, with 14 bases between. The CDR3 here is CASTPGTSSYEQYF. The CDR3 nucleotides read TGTGCCAGTACCCCGGGGACATCTTCCTACGAGCAGTACTTC.

The CDR3 DNA reads TGTGCCAGCAGCCGAGAGTTCTACGAGCAGTACTTC. Translation: CASSREFYEQYF. V usage is TRBV7-9 and J usage is TRBJ2-7; D is ambiguous. The CDR3 is 12 residues long. V lost 5 bases and J 3 bases, leaving 8 bases between the germline ends. The germline V gene has CDR1 SEHNR and CDR2 FQNEAQ (reference sequence).

This chain connects TRBV6-6 to TRBJ1-5, with D perhaps TRBD1 (6 bases). V was trimmed by 4 bases and J by 2 bases, leaving 9 bases between them. The CDR3 runs to 14 residues. CDR1 MNHNY and CDR2 SVGAGI come from the germline V gene (reference sequence). The CDR3 region is CASSLQGRNQPQHF. In DNA, the CDR3 is TGTGCCAGCAGTTTACAGGGACGCAATCAGCCCCAGCATTTT.

This chain uses TRBV9 with TRBJ2-6, with TRBD1 as a possible D gene (6 bases). Trimming cost V 3 bases and J 0 bases, with 16 bases left between them. This CDR3 is built from 18 residues. Germline assignment: CDR1 SGDLS and CDR2 YYNGEE. This CDR3 reads CASSGFLGAHSGANVLTF. DNA for the CDR3: TGTGCCAGCAGCGGATTCTTGGGGGCGCACTCTGGGGCCAACGTCCTGACTTTC.

This clone was found a few times. The J gene is TRBJ2-7, the V gene TRBV6-5; D perhaps matches TRBD1 (5 bases). V was trimmed by 5 bases and J by 5 bases, leaving 13 bases between them. Germline loops: CDR1 MNHEY, CDR2 SVGAGI. The CDR3 contains 13 residues. The CDR3 DNA is TGTGCCAGCAGTCAGGGTCCGTCCCACGAGCAGTACTTC. This sequence encodes CASSQGPSHEQYF.

In DNA form, the CDR3 reads TGTGCCAGCAGCCTTTGGGGGACAGGGCGAACCGGGGAGCTGTTTTTT. Its protein is CASSLWGTGRTGELFF. The chain employs TRBV14 and TRBJ2-2; 9 bases line up with TRBD1. Germline loops: CDR1 SGHDN, CDR2 FVKESK. This CDR3 has 16 residues. V gave up 4 bases and J gave up 5 bases; unmatched junction bases: 8.

This clone was counted between two and nine times. The chain is built from TRBV5-1 and TRBJ2-3, with TRBD1 identical over 8 bases. CDR3 size: 14 residues. CDR1 is SGHRS and CDR2 is YFSETQ in the germline V gene. Losses at the gene ends were 0 bases for V and 4 bases for J; bases not matched to a gene: 1. As DNA, the CDR3 is TGCGCCAGCAGCTTGGTGACAGGGGCAGATACGCAGTATTTT. Protein: CASSLVTGADTQYF. Together with reference TRBV5-1 and TRBJ2-3, the CDR3 gives the full variable domain: KAGVTQTPRYLIKTRGQQVTLSCSPISGHRSVSWYQQTPGQGLQFLFEYFSETQRNKGNFPGRFSGRQFSNSRSEMNVSTLELGDSALYLCASSLVTGADTQYFGPGTRLTVL.

This rearrangement joins TRBV19 to TRBJ2-1; 9 bases agree with TRBD1. Germline values: CDR1 LNHDA, CDR2 SQIVND (reference sequence). This CDR3 contains 15 residues. Trimming cost V 5 bases and J 4 bases; bases outside gene matches: 6. The CDR3 is CASSADRGIYNEQFF. The CDR3 region has the DNA TGTGCCAGTAGTGCCGACAGGGGGATTTACAATGAGCAGTTCTTC.

The rearrangement uses TRBV6-1 and TRBJ1-3; 9 nucleotides line up with TRBD1. The DNA matches TRBJ2-2 better at its end, which makes the J call doubtful. This CDR3 region has 15 residues. Per the germline V gene, CDR1 is MNHNS and CDR2 is SASEGT. CDR3 nucleotide sequence: TGTGCCAGCAGTGACAGGACAGGGGCCACCGGGGAGCTGTTTTTT. Encoded protein: CASSDRTGATGELFF.

This chain's CDR3 is CASSSGAYSYGYTF. In DNA, the CDR3 is TGTGCCAGCAGCTCGGGAGCATATAGCTATGGCTACACCTTC. J is TRBJ1-2 and V is TRBV27; D is uncertain. The V end lost 6 bases, the J end lost 4 bases, and 15 bases lay between the germline ends. The CDR3 sequence is 14 residues long. Germline V gene data show CDR1 as MNHEY and CDR2 as SMNVEV (reference sequence).

This chain's CDR3 is CASSTSGAPSYGYTF. As DNA, the CDR3 is TGTGCCAGTAGTACCTCCGGAGCTCCTAGCTATGGCTACACCTTC. The V and J genes are TRBV19 and TRBJ1-2; no clear D gene. The germline CDR1 and CDR2 sequences are LNHDA and SQIVND (reference sequence). Trimming left V 4 bases short and J 4 bases short, with 16 bases between. The CDR3 runs to 15 residues.

This clone was observed a few times. The chain combines TRBV9 with TRBJ1-4, with 8 bases identical to TRBD1. The germline gives CDR1 SGDLS, CDR2 YYNGEE. The CDR3 loop spans 13 amino acids. V gave up 2 bases and J gave up 10 bases; unmatched junction bases: 4. CDR3 residues: CASSVDREGKLFF. In DNA, the CDR3 is TGTGCCAGCAGCGTGGACAGGGAAGGAAAACTGTTTTTT.

This clone was picked up a small number of times. The DNA of the CDR3 is TGCGCCAGCAGCCAAGTGCCCCACTTGGAGCAGTACTTC. It is translated as CASSQVPHLEQYF. This rearrangement joins TRBV4-3 to TRBJ2-7; D not certain. Trimming shortened V by 1 base and J by 7 bases, and 11 bases separated the two germline ends. CDR3 size: 13 residues. The V gene's germline CDR1 is LGHNA and CDR2 YSLEER.

This clone turned up a few times. The chain employs TRBV19 and TRBJ1-1; 9 nucleotides align to TRBD1. Germline values: CDR1 LNHDA, CDR2 SQIVND (reference sequence). The CDR3 has 14 residues. With V trimmed by 5 bases and J by 1 base, 2 bases remained unmatched. DNA of the CDR3: TGTGCCAGTAGTTTGGGACAGGGGAACACTGAAGCTTTCTTT. This encodes CASSLGQGNTEAFF.

In its sample, this clone was seen a few times. This chain joins TRBV7-2 and TRBJ2-7; TRBD1 might be the D (6 bases). Deletions cut 1 base from V and 0 bases from J, with 16 bases between. In germline, CDR1 is SGHTA, CDR2 FQGNSA. The CDR3 consists of 17 residues. In DNA, the CDR3 is TGTGCCAGCAGCTTAGTTATCGGGACATTAAGCTCCTACGAGCAGTACTTC. Protein sequence: CASSLVIGTLSSYEQYF.

The chain employs TRBV9 and TRBJ2-1; 11 bases match TRBD1. Germline CDR1 and CDR2: SGDLS and YYNGEE. The CDR3 runs 16 residues. The J segment lost 8 bases and the V segment lost 3 bases, leaving 10 bases of the junction unmatched. The CDR3 region has the DNA TGTGCCAGCAGCGCCTCCGGGACAGGGGGTATTGATGAGCAGTTCTTC. This sequence encodes CASSASGTGGIDEQFF.

The chain employs TRBV29-1 and TRBJ1-2; D is uncertain. CDR3 length equals 12 residues. Germline-derived CDR1 and CDR2 are SQVTM and ANQGSEA. The CDR3 here is CTLEKENYGYTF. The CDR3 coding sequence is TGCACCTTAGAAAAGGAGAACTATGGCTACACCTTC.

This chain connects TRBV5-6 to TRBJ2-7, with a tentative D call TRBD2 (6 bases). The germline gives CDR1 SGHDT, CDR2 YYEEEE. The CDR3 spans 15 residues. Trimming shortened V by 4 bases and J by 5 bases, and 19 bases separated the two germline ends. The DNA for the CDR3 is TGTGCCAGCAGCCCAGGAGGAGGGTTCGGCCACGAGCAGTACGTC. Its protein product is CASSPGGGFGHEQYV.

This sequence joins TRBV30 and TRBJ2-1, with 11 bases that match TRBD2. Trimming at V came to 5 bases and at J to 9 bases, leaving 9 bases not matched to a gene. The CDR3 contains 14 residues. The germline gives CDR1 GTSNPN, CDR2 SVGIG (reference sequence). Written as DNA, the CDR3 is TGTGCCTGGTGGACTAGCGGGCCTCAGGGTGAGCAGTTCTTC. It yields the protein CAWWTSGPQGEQFF.

The rearrangement joins TRBV7-2 to TRBJ2-7; TRBD2 matches 12 bases. The V gene end was trimmed by 5 bases and the J gene end by 7 bases; junction bases not matched to a gene: 9. In germline, CDR1 is SGHTA, CDR2 FQGNSA. The CDR3 spans 15 residues. This chain's CDR3 is CASSNLAGGLREQYF. The CDR3 DNA is TGTGCCAGCAGCAACCTAGCGGGGGGGCTGAGGGAGCAGTACTTC.